Listed below are T cell receptor beta chains from one sample, sequenced in a study of blood T cell repertoires in COVID-19. This table comes from immunoSEQ multiplex PCR, and its TCRdb copy is limited to in-frame clones, with some not included. The sample carries approximately 200,000 clones, 94% recorded once. Sequences were obtained from peripheral blood. The receptors shown here come from a man aged 25-45 years with COVID-19, enrolled during active disease. CDR3s include the opening cysteine and the closing phenylalanine or tryptophan. The order of the fields is D gene, J gene, V gene, clone size, CDR3 DNA, CDR3 protein. The D gene is left open where the match is weak. The listing skips clone size in some rows; elsewhere it reads once, few, many or a size class.

d_gene: TRBD1; j_gene: TRBJ2-7; v_gene: TRBV5-1; abundance: -; CDR3nt: TGCGCCAGCAGCTTGGCGTCCGACAGGGGGCTGTACGAGCAGTACTTC; CDR3aa: CASSLASDRGLYEQYF
d_gene: TRBD2; j_gene: TRBJ2-2; v_gene: TRBV5-1; abundance: -; CDR3nt: TGCGCCAGCAGTTTGGGACTAGCCGACACCGGGGAGCTGTTTTTT; CDR3aa: CASSLGLADTGELFF
d_gene: -; j_gene: TRBJ1-1; v_gene: TRBV28; abundance: -; CDR3nt: TGTGCCAGCAGTTTAGGAGGGCCAAACACTGAAGCTTTCTTT; CDR3aa: CASSLGGPNTEAFF
d_gene: TRBD2; j_gene: TRBJ2-1; v_gene: TRBV7-6; abundance: -; CDR3nt: TGTGCCAGCAGCACCAGACTAGCGGGGAGTCAATATGAGCAGTTCTTC; CDR3aa: CASSTRLAGSQYEQFF
d_gene: -; j_gene: TRBJ2-5; v_gene: TRBV24-1; abundance: once; CDR3nt: TGTGCCACCAGTGATCTCCGTGGTTTTCGCGTCGAGACCCAGTACTTC; CDR3aa: CATSDLRGFRVETQYF
d_gene: -; j_gene: TRBJ1-1; v_gene: TRBV29-1; abundance: -; CDR3nt: TGCAGCGTTGTATACGACAGGATGAACACTGAAGCTTTCTTT; CDR3aa: CSVVYDRMNTEAFF
d_gene: -; j_gene: TRBJ1-5; v_gene: TRBV2; abundance: -; CDR3nt: TGTGCCAGCAGTGAAAGGGGCAGGGGCGATCAGCCCCAGCATTTT; CDR3aa: CASSERGRGDQPQHF
d_gene: -; j_gene: TRBJ1-2; v_gene: TRBV20-1; abundance: -; CDR3nt: TGCAGTGCTAGTAAGGGGTCGGACTATGGCTACACCTTC; CDR3aa: CSASKGSDYGYTF
d_gene: TRBD1; j_gene: TRBJ1-3; v_gene: TRBV6-5; abundance: once; CDR3nt: TGTGCCAGCAGTTATGGGACAGGGGATCGCACCATATATTTT; CDR3aa: CASSYGTGDRTIYF
d_gene: TRBD1; j_gene: TRBJ2-2; v_gene: TRBV5-1; abundance: -; CDR3nt: TGCGCCAGCAGCACGGGACAGGGGGCCGTCGACGGGGAGCTGTTTTTT; CDR3aa: CASSTGQGAVDGELFF
d_gene: -; j_gene: TRBJ2-7; v_gene: TRBV10-3; abundance: -; CDR3nt: TGTGCCATCAGTGAGTCGTTACAGGCCTACGAGCAGTACTTC; CDR3aa: CAISESLQAYEQYF
d_gene: TRBD1; j_gene: TRBJ1-1; v_gene: TRBV5-1; abundance: -; CDR3nt: TGCGCCAGCAGCCGGACAGGGGTGAACACTGAAGCTTTCTTT; CDR3aa: CASSRTGVNTEAFF
d_gene: TRBD1; j_gene: TRBJ1-2; v_gene: TRBV4-2; abundance: -; CDR3nt: TGTGCCAGCAGCCTACAGGGGGCCGCCGGCTACACCTTC; CDR3aa: CASSLQGAAGYTF
d_gene: -; j_gene: TRBJ2-2; v_gene: TRBV4-1; abundance: -; CDR3nt: TGCGCCAGCAGCCAGCAGGGGTTAGGCGGGGAGCTGTTTTTT; CDR3aa: CASSQQGLGGELFF
d_gene: TRBD2; j_gene: TRBJ2-5; v_gene: TRBV4-2; abundance: -; CDR3nt: TGTGCCAGCAGCGAAGGGACTAGCGGGGCACAAGAGACCCAGTACTTC; CDR3aa: CASSEGTSGAQETQYF
d_gene: TRBD1; j_gene: TRBJ2-1; v_gene: TRBV18; abundance: -; CDR3nt: TGTGCCAGCTCACCAAGGGACAGGGGGCTTTACAATGAGCAGTTCTTC; CDR3aa: CASSPRDRGLYNEQFF
d_gene: -; j_gene: TRBJ2-5; v_gene: TRBV12-3/TRBV12-4; abundance: -; CDR3nt: TGTGCCAGCAGAAAGCAGGGGGAGACCCAGTACTTC; CDR3aa: CASRKQGETQYF
d_gene: TRBD1; j_gene: TRBJ1-1; v_gene: TRBV5-4; abundance: -; CDR3nt: TGTGCCAGCAGCCCGAAACGACAGGGCACTCGCTTTGGGGTGAGCACTGAAGCTTTCTTT; CDR3aa: CASSPKRQGTRFGVSTEAFF
d_gene: -; j_gene: TRBJ2-3; v_gene: TRBV5-6; abundance: -; CDR3nt: TGTGCCAGCAGCTCAATTGACAGGTACACAGATACGCAGTATTTT; CDR3aa: CASSSIDRYTDTQYF
d_gene: TRBD1; j_gene: TRBJ1-5; v_gene: TRBV19; abundance: -; CDR3nt: TGTGCCAGTACCGATAGGGGACAGATTAGCAATCAGCCCCAGCATTTT; CDR3aa: CASTDRGQISNQPQHF
d_gene: -; j_gene: TRBJ2-7; v_gene: TRBV2; abundance: -; CDR3nt: TGTGCCAGCTTATTCCGCGGAAGCTCCTACGAGCAGTACTTC; CDR3aa: CASLFRGSSYEQYF
d_gene: TRBD1; j_gene: TRBJ1-4; v_gene: TRBV25-1; abundance: -; CDR3nt: TGTGCCAGCAGTGGGACAGGGACTAATGAAAAACTGTTTTTT; CDR3aa: CASSGTGTNEKLFF
d_gene: TRBD1; j_gene: TRBJ1-2; v_gene: TRBV9; abundance: once; CDR3nt: TGTGCCAGCAGCTCTCGGACAGGGCACTATGGCTACACCTTC; CDR3aa: CASSSRTGHYGYTF
d_gene: -; j_gene: TRBJ1-2; v_gene: TRBV3-1/TRBV3-2; abundance: -; CDR3nt: TGTGCCAGCAGCCAAGCCAGGGGTGACTATGGCTACACCTTC; CDR3aa: CASSQARGDYGYTF
d_gene: -; j_gene: TRBJ2-7; v_gene: TRBV5-1; abundance: -; CDR3nt: TGCGCCAGCAGCTGGGGGATGGAGGGAGGCGGCGAGCAGTACTTC; CDR3aa: CASSWGMEGGGEQYF
d_gene: -; j_gene: TRBJ2-7; v_gene: TRBV6-5; abundance: -; CDR3nt: TGTGCCACGGGCTGGGGACTCTCCTACGAGCAGTACTTC; CDR3aa: CATGWGLSYEQYF
d_gene: -; j_gene: TRBJ2-7; v_gene: TRBV7-9; abundance: -; CDR3nt: TGTGCCAGCAGCTTATCTTCAGGGGCTTACGAGCAGTACTTC; CDR3aa: CASSLSSGAYEQYF
d_gene: TRBD1; j_gene: TRBJ1-6; v_gene: TRBV6-5; abundance: -; CDR3nt: TGTGCCAGCAGCCGGACAGGACCAAATTCACCCCTCCACTTT; CDR3aa: CASSRTGPNSPLHF
d_gene: -; j_gene: TRBJ2-5; v_gene: TRBV7-7; abundance: -; CDR3nt: TGTGCCAGCAGCTTAGTAGGTCACGGGGAGACCCAGTACTTC; CDR3aa: CASSLVGHGETQYF
d_gene: -; j_gene: TRBJ1-5; v_gene: TRBV6-1; abundance: -; CDR3nt: TGTGCCAGCAGTGAAGCGTGGGGGGGGAAAAGGCCCCAGCATTTT; CDR3aa: CASSEAWGGKRPQHF
d_gene: -; j_gene: TRBJ2-5; v_gene: TRBV5-1; abundance: -; CDR3nt: TGCGCCAGCAGACCTCAAGGGACTGTTACAGAGACCCAGTACTTC; CDR3aa: CASRPQGTVTETQYF
d_gene: TRBD1; j_gene: TRBJ1-2; v_gene: TRBV19; abundance: -; CDR3nt: TGTGCCAGTAGCCCTCAGGGGGGACAGGGGGCTGGTGGCTACACCTTC; CDR3aa: CASSPQGGQGAGGYTF
d_gene: -; j_gene: TRBJ1-2; v_gene: TRBV19; abundance: -; CDR3nt: TGTGCCAGTAGTAATGCACAGCCGAACTATGGCTACACCTTC; CDR3aa: CASSNAQPNYGYTF
d_gene: -; j_gene: TRBJ2-3; v_gene: TRBV2; abundance: -; CDR3nt: TGTGCCAGCGGACGAGCGGACTCCACAGATACGCAGTATTTT; CDR3aa: CASGRADSTDTQYF
d_gene: -; j_gene: TRBJ2-6; v_gene: TRBV7-6; abundance: -; CDR3nt: TGTGCCAGCAGCTTAGATAACAGGGTGTCAGCTTTCGGGGCCAACGTCCTGACTTTC; CDR3aa: CASSLDNRVSAFGANVLTF
d_gene: -; j_gene: TRBJ1-2; v_gene: TRBV3-1/TRBV3-2; abundance: once; CDR3nt: TGTGCCAGCAGCTATTCCACAGCTTATGGCTACACCTTC; CDR3aa: CASSYSTAYGYTF
d_gene: -; j_gene: TRBJ1-4; v_gene: TRBV3-1/TRBV3-2; abundance: -; CDR3nt: TGTGCCAGCAGCCATTCCCGCAGGGGTGATGAAAAACTGTTTTTT; CDR3aa: CASSHSRRGDEKLFF
d_gene: TRBD1; j_gene: TRBJ1-5; v_gene: TRBV4-1; abundance: -; CDR3nt: TGCGCCAGCAGCCATCCGGGACAGAGGAGCAATCAGCCCCAGCATTTT; CDR3aa: CASSHPGQRSNQPQHF
d_gene: TRBD2; j_gene: TRBJ2-1; v_gene: TRBV5-1; abundance: -; CDR3nt: TGCGCCAGCAGCTTGATAGCGGGGGGGAACAATGAGCAGTTCTTC; CDR3aa: CASSLIAGGNNEQFF
d_gene: TRBD1; j_gene: TRBJ1-1; v_gene: TRBV5-1; abundance: -; CDR3nt: TGCGCCAGCAGCTTTGCAGGGGGAAACACTGAAGCTTTCTTT; CDR3aa: CASSFAGGNTEAFF
d_gene: -; j_gene: TRBJ2-1; v_gene: TRBV10-2; abundance: -; CDR3nt: TGCGCCAGCAGTGACCCCGGGACTCTAGATGAGCAGTTCTTC; CDR3aa: CASSDPGTLDEQFF
d_gene: TRBD1; j_gene: TRBJ2-2; v_gene: TRBV15; abundance: -; CDR3nt: TGTGCCACCAGCAGGGACAGGGTCTTTGCCGGGGAGCTGTTTTTT; CDR3aa: CATSRDRVFAGELFF
d_gene: TRBD2; j_gene: TRBJ2-3; v_gene: TRBV9; abundance: few; CDR3nt: TGTGCCAGCGGGAGGGAACGGGGGGGCGGCACAGATACGCAGTATTTT; CDR3aa: CASGRERGGGTDTQYF
d_gene: TRBD2; j_gene: TRBJ2-5; v_gene: TRBV6-1; abundance: -; CDR3nt: TGTGCCAGCAGTGAAGCTGGTAGCGGGGGGGCGTGGGAGACCCAGTACTTC; CDR3aa: CASSEAGSGGAWETQYF
d_gene: -; j_gene: TRBJ1-4; v_gene: TRBV4-2; abundance: -; CDR3nt: TGTGCCAGCAGCCAACAGGGGAGGGAAGGTGAAAAACTGTTTTTT; CDR3aa: CASSQQGREGEKLFF
d_gene: -; j_gene: TRBJ1-6; v_gene: TRBV7-2; abundance: -; CDR3nt: TGTGCCAGCAGCCGGGACAATAATTCACCCCTCCACTTT; CDR3aa: CASSRDNNSPLHF
d_gene: -; j_gene: TRBJ2-3; v_gene: TRBV18; abundance: -; CDR3nt: TGTGCCAGCTCACCCGGCGGGGGCCATACGGATACGCAGTATTTT; CDR3aa: CASSPGGGHTDTQYF
d_gene: -; j_gene: TRBJ1-2; v_gene: TRBV10-3; abundance: -; CDR3nt: TGTGCCATCAGTGAGTCCCGGGGGGGACTGGGTGGCTACACCTTC; CDR3aa: CAISESRGGLGGYTF
d_gene: TRBD1; j_gene: TRBJ1-1; v_gene: TRBV11-2; abundance: -; CDR3nt: TGTGCCAGCAGCTTAAGGACAGGGGCTAACACTGAAGCTTTCTTT; CDR3aa: CASSLRTGANTEAFF
d_gene: -; j_gene: TRBJ1-6; v_gene: TRBV12-3/TRBV12-4; abundance: -; CDR3nt: TGTGCCAGCAGTTTACAGGGTAATTCACCCCTCCACTTT; CDR3aa: CASSLQGNSPLHF
d_gene: TRBD1; j_gene: TRBJ2-6; v_gene: TRBV11-3; abundance: -; CDR3nt: TGTGCCAGCAGTGAGACAGGGTCTGGGGCCAACGTCCTGACTTTC; CDR3aa: CASSETGSGANVLTF
d_gene: TRBD1; j_gene: TRBJ2-3; v_gene: TRBV9; abundance: -; CDR3nt: TGTGCCAGCAGCGCTAGCCCGGGACAGGGCTCAGATACGCAGTATTTT; CDR3aa: CASSASPGQGSDTQYF
d_gene: TRBD1; j_gene: TRBJ1-5; v_gene: TRBV7-2; abundance: -; CDR3nt: TGTGCCAGCAGCCCCGGGACAGGTTATAGCAATCAGCCCCAGCATTTT; CDR3aa: CASSPGTGYSNQPQHF
d_gene: -; j_gene: TRBJ1-6; v_gene: TRBV4-1; abundance: once; CDR3nt: TGCGCCAGCAGCCAGGGGTTAGGGGGGGGGAATTCACCCCTCCACTTT; CDR3aa: CASSQGLGGGNSPLHF